One T cell receptor (beta chain) is described in this entry. The antigen it binds to is not known. Base-call qualities are not available, and no considerably larger clone is one nucleotide away. This entry is derived from a study of blood T cell repertoires in COVID-19 (dated by TCRdb to the early 2020s). Context from the whole study: The collaborator samples originated in the United States, Italy and Spain and spanned the acute and convalescent phases of COVID-19. Samples were obtained from the ongoing ImmuneRACE study (first 160 participants) and from some 1,300 subjects provided by 6 global collaborators. The prospective study material was composed of cDNA or gDNA derived from T cells, B-cell-depleted T cells, or PBMCs. Where available, HLA class I and class II types were taken from metadata supplied by the sample provider and were not determined by assay-based typing. The repertoires were released in a freely available public database intended as a resource for research on the immune response to SARS-CoV-2. Subjects who had been exposed to COVID-19, were actively infected with it, or had recovered from it provided the deeply sampled blood TCRbeta repertoires that made up the dataset. The sample metadata nearly always contained a de-identified subject ID, COVID-19 status, age in years and sex. What the research found in general, with its limitations: The quantity of clinical and demographic metadata differed by source and by participant and was supplied without curation.

Whole blood was collected in K2EDTA tubes by collaborating institutions according to the institutions' own protocols. For TCRbeta analysis, collaborators shipped samples as frozen whole blood, isolated PBMCs, or DNA extracted from either of those sample types. The immunoSEQ Assay, a bias-controlled multiplex PCR, was used to amplify TCRbeta CDR3 regions from genomic DNA. Regarding the original processing steps: The number of nucleated cells in each sample was estimated from the amplification of reference gene primers within the assay. Sequence reads were collapsed and filtered to measure the absolute abundance of every unique TCRbeta CDR3 rearrangement. For each sample, productive Simpson clonality was calculated as the square root of Simpson's diversity index across productive rearrangements. The table was pulled from immuneACCESS by TCRdb, which kept in-frame rearrangements only. Such tables lose some clones; where checked, under half of the loss comes from unresolved V genes, and the rest has no known cause. V, J and clone size reflect that table, while D and trimming were determined from the DNA. The sample has 150,000 to 200,000 clones on record, approximately 86% of them singletons. Around 8.6% of the sample is held by the ten biggest clonotypes.

The germline V gene supplies CDR1 MNHEY and CDR2 SVGAGI. Trimming takes 2 bases off V and 1 base off J; junction bases not matched to a gene: 7. Its CDR3 holds 16 amino acids, cysteine through phenylalanine. Only the CDR3 DNA stays, 48 bases, in frame from base 1. This clonotype was sampled from a man in his fifties or sixties with active or convalescent COVID-19. The sample was peripheral blood. The chain couples TRBV6-5 to TRBJ2-7, and 8 junction bases match TRBD1. The DNA is as follows: TGTGCCAGCAGTTACGGGACAGGCCACGATTCCTACGAGCAGTACTTC. Protein translation: CASSYGTGHDSYEQYF.